Presented here are 5 T cell receptor beta chains from one specimen sequenced in a study of T cells after yellow fever vaccination. TCRdb reprocessed the 5' RACE reads via MiXCR and lists one record per CDR3 protein. The sample yields over 300,000 distinct CDR3 sequences, about 3.5% seen once. The material sequenced was PBMCs, taken on the day of the yellow fever booster vaccination. All receptors derive from a man aged 18 to 30 who received the YFV17D yellow fever vaccine.

This clonotype has a count of ten or more. The V and J genes are TRBV4-1 and TRBJ1-2, with TRBD1 matching 7 bases. This CDR3 region has 15 residues. Germline V gene data show CDR1 as MGHRA and CDR2 as YSYEKL. J was trimmed by 4 bases and V by 1 base; bases with no gene match: 6. CDR3: CASSQAITGAYGYTF. CDR3 bases: TGCGCCAGCAGCCAAGCGATAACAGGGGCCTATGGCTACACCTTC.

At least ten counts were recorded for this clonotype. The CDR3 spells CASSHLGRGLTDTQYF. The DNA for the CDR3 is TGCGCCAGCAGCCACTTGGGAAGGGGTTTAACAGATACGCAGTATTTT. The chain links TRBV4-1 to TRBJ2-3; a weak D match, TRBD1 (5 bases). Germline CDR1 reads MGHRA; CDR2 reads YSYEKL. CDR3 size: 16 residues. The V end was cut by 3 bases, the J end by 3 bases, with 16 bases between.

This chain links TRBV4-2 with TRBJ2-4; D is perhaps TRBD2 (5 bases). Germline-derived CDR1 and CDR2 are LGHNA and YNFKEQ. Trimming stripped 0 bases from V and 3 bases from J, with 15 bases between. This CDR3 contains 17 residues. CDR3: CASSQDWRSLGKNIQYF. CDR3 in DNA: TGTGCCAGCAGCCAAGATTGGAGGTCTCTAGGCAAAAACATTCAGTACTTC.

This clonotype appeared many times. The V call is TRBV7-9, the J call TRBJ2-2; tentative D call: TRBD1 (6 bases). There are 17 residues in the CDR3. The germline V and J ends were trimmed by 5 bases and 4 bases, with 20 bases remaining between them. Germline V CDR1 and CDR2: SEHNR, FQNEAQ (reference sequence). The CDR3: CASSPSPPKGVTGELFF. CDR3 nucleotide sequence: TGTGCCAGCAGCCCCTCGCCTCCGAAGGGGGTCACCGGGGAGCTGTTTTTT. The variable domain in full, with the rest retrieved from reference TRBV7-9 and TRBJ2-2, is DTGVSQNPRHKITKRGQNVTFRCDPISEHNRLYWYRQTLGQGPEFLTYFQNEAQLEKSRLLSDRFSAERPKGSFSTLEIQRTEQGDSAMYLCASSPSPPKGVTGELFFGEGSRLTVL.

This chain connects TRBV6-1 to TRBJ2-5; 7 bases map to TRBD2. This CDR3 has 16 amino acids. Losses at the gene ends were 2 bases for V and 3 bases for J; bases not matched to a gene: 9. CDR1 and CDR2 from the germline V gene are MNHNS and SASEGT. CDR3 nucleotides: TGTGCCAGCAGTGAACTAACTAGCGCGACAAAAGAGACCCAGTACTTC. Its protein product is CASSELTSATKETQYF.